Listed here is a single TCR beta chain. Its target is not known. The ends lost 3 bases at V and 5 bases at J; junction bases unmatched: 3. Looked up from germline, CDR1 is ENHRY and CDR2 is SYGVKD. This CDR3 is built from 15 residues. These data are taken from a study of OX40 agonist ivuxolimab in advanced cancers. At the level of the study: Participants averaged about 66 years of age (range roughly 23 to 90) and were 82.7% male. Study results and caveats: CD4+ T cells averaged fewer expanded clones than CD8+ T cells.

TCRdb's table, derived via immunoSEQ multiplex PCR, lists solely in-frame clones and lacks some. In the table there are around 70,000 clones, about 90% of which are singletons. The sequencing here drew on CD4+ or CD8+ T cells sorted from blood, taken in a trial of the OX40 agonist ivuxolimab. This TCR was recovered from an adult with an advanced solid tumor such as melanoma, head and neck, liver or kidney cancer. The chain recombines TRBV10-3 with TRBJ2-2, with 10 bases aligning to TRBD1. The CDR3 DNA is TGTGCCATCAGTGACGGGACAGGGGTAACCGGGGAGCTGTTTTTT. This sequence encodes CAISDGTGVTGELFF.